Listed here are 3 T cell receptor beta chains from one sample, sequenced in a study of shared clonotypes between healthy human individuals. TCRdb's table, derived via immunoSEQ multiplex PCR, lists solely in-frame clones and lacks some. The repertoire holds about 2 million clones, with approximately 94% as singletons. Naive CD8 cells comprised CD45RO-negative, CCR7-positively selected cells, excluding terminally differentiated effector memory CD45RA+ cells. The sequencing sample was made of naive CD8+ T cells sorted from blood. The source of these receptors is a man aged 18-30 years in good health.

The rearrangement uses TRBV7-9 and TRBJ1-1; D might be TRBD1 (5 bases). The V gene's germline CDR1 is SEHNR and CDR2 FQNEAQ (reference sequence). This CDR3 comprises 13 residues. V gave up 1 base and J gave up 11 bases, with 14 bases separating them. CDR3 nucleotides: TGTGCCAGCAGCTTAGTCGGGACTCCTACCGCTTTCTTT. Its translation: CASSLVGTPTAFF.

This clone was detected once. This CDR3 is CASKNKNSVSYEQYF. The CDR3 nucleotides are TGTGCCAGCAAAAATAAAAACTCAGTGAGCTACGAGCAGTACTTC. J is TRBJ2-7 and V is TRBV6-6; D unresolved. The germline V gene encodes CDR1 MNHNY and CDR2 SVGAGI (reference sequence). V lost 7 bases, J lost 3 bases, and 19 bases lay in between. The CDR3 extends over 15 amino acids.

This clone has only one observation. V usage is TRBV4-1 and J usage is TRBJ1-2, with D tentatively TRBD1 (6 bases). The length of the CDR3 is 16 residues. Trimming took off 0 bases at V and 2 bases at J, with 13 bases between the two ends. Germline CDR1 MGHRA, CDR2 YSYEKL. The CDR3 DNA sequence: TGCGCCAGCAGCCAAGATTTTGAGGACAGCAACTATGGCTACACCTTC. Translation gives CASSQDFEDSNYGYTF.